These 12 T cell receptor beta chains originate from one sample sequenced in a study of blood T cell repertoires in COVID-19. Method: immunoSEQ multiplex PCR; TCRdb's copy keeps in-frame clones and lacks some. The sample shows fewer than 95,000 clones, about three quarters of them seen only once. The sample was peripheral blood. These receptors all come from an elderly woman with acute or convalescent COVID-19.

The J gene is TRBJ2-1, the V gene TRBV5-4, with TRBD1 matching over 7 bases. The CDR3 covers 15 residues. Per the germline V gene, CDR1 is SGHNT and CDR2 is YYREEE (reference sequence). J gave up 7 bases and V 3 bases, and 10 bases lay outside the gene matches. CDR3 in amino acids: CASSWRQGERNEQFF. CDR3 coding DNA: TGTGCCAGCAGCTGGCGGCAGGGGGAAAGGAATGAGCAGTTCTTC.

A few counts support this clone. This chain's CDR3 is CAISAGLVSTDTQYF. The CDR3 coding sequence is TGTGCCATCAGTGCGGGACTAGTGAGCACAGATACGCAGTATTTT. The gene calls are TRBV10-3 and TRBJ2-3; 8 nucleotides line up with TRBD2. Germline V lookup: CDR1 ENHRY, CDR2 SYGVKD. V shed 4 bases and J 0 bases; nucleotides not matched to a gene: 3. The CDR3 consists of 15 residues.

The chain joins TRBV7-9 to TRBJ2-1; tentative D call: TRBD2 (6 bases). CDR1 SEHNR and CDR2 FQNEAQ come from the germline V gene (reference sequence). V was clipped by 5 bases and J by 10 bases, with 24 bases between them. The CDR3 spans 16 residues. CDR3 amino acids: CASSPGRDQQAGEQFF. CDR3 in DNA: TGTGCCAGCAGCCCCGGCAGGGACCAACAGGCGGGGGAGCAGTTCTTC.

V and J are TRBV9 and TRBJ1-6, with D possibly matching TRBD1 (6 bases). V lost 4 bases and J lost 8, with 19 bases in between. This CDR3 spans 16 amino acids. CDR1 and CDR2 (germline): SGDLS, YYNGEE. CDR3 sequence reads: CASSYGGRPGDSPLHF. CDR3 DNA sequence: TGTGCCAGCAGCTACGGGGGGCGCCCTGGGGATTCACCCCTCCACTTT.

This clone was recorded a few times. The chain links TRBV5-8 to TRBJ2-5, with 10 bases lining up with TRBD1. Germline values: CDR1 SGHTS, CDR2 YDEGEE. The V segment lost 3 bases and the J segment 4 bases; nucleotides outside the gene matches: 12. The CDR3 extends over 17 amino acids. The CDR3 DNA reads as TGTGCCAGCAGCTCGGGACAGGGGACTGACGGAGGAGAGACCCAGTACTTC. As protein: CASSSGQGTDGGETQYF.

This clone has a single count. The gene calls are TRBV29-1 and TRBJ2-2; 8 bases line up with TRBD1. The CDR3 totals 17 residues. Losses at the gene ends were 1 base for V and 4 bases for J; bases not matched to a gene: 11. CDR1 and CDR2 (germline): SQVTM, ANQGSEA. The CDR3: CSVEAQGAYLGTGELFF. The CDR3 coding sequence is TGCAGCGTTGAAGCGCAGGGGGCGTATTTGGGCACCGGGGAGCTGTTTTTT.

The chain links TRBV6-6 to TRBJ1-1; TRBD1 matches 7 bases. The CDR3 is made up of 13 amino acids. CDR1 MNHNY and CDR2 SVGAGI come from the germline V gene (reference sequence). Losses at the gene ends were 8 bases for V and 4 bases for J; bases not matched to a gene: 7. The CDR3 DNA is TGTGCCAGCGGGACACAGGGGCGCACTGAAGCTTTCTTT. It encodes CASGTQGRTEAFF.

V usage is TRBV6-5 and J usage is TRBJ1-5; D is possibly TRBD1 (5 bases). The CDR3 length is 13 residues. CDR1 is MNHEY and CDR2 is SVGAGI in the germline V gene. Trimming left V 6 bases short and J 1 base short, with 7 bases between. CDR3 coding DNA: TGTGCCAGCAGGGGACTCAGCAATCAGCCCCAGCATTTT. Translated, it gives CASRGLSNQPQHF.

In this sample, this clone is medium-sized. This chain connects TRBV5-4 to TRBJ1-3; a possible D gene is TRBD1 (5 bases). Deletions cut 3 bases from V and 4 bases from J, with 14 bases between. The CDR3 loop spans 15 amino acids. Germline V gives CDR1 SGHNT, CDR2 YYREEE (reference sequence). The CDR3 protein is CASSWEGRAGNTIYF. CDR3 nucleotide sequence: TGTGCCAGCAGCTGGGAGGGGCGCGCCGGAAACACCATATATTTT. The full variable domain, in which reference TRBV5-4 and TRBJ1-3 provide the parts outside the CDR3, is ETGVTQSPTHLIKTRGQQVTLRCSSQSGHNTVSWYQQALGQGPQFIFQYYREEENGRGNFPPRFSGLQFPNYSSELNVNALELDDSALYLCASSWEGRAGNTIYFGEGSWLTVV.

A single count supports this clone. CDR3 coding DNA: TGTGCCAGCAGTGCCACGTCCCGTATTGGACAGTTATATGGCTACACCTTC. Its protein is CASSATSRIGQLYGYTF. This chain connects TRBV27 to TRBJ1-2; D might be TRBD1 (6 bases). The V end lost 5 bases, the J end lost 5 bases, and 24 bases lay between the germline ends. CDR3 length equals 17 residues. Germline-derived CDR1 and CDR2 are MNHEY and SMNVEV (reference sequence).

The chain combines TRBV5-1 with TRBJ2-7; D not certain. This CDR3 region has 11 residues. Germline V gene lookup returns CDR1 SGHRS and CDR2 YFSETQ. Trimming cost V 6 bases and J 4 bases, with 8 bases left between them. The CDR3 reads CASNSPYEQYF. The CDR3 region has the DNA TGCGCCAGCAATTCCCCGTACGAGCAGTACTTC.

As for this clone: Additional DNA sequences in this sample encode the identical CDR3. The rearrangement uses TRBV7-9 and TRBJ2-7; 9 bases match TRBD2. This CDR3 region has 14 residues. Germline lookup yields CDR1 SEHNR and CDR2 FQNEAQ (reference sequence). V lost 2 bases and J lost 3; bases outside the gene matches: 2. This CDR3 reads CASSLFSGGYEQYF. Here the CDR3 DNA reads TGTGCCAGCAGCTTATTTAGCGGGGGCTACGAGCAGTACTTC.